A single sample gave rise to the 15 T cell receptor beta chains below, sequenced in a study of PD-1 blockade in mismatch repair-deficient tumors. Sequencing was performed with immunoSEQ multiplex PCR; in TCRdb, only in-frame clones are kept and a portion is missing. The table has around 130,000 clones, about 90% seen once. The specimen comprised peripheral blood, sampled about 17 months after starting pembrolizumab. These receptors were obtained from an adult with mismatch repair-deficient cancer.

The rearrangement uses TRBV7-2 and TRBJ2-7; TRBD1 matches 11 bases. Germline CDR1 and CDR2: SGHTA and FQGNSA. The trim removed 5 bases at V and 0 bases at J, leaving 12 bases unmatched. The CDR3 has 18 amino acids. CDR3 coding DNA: TGTGCCAGCAGCCCACTAATTTGGGACAGGGGGAGCTCCTACGAGCAGTACTTC. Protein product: CASSPLIWDRGSSYEQYF.

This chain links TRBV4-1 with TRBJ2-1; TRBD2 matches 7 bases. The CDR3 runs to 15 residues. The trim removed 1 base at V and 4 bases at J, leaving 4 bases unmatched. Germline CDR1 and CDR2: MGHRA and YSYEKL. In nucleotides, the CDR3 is TGCGCCAGCAGCCAAGGGCGGGAGCTTTACAATGAGCAGTTCTTC. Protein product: CASSQGRELYNEQFF.

The CDR3 coding sequence is TGTGCCAGCAGTTTAGATCTCTCAGGGTTGAACACCGGGGAGCTGTTTTTT. This codes for CASSLDLSGLNTGELFF. The V and J genes are TRBV27 and TRBJ2-2, with a possible D match to TRBD1 (5 bases). Germline loops: CDR1 MNHEY, CDR2 SMNVEV (reference sequence). This CDR3 comprises 17 residues. V was shortened by 2 bases and J by 1 base, with 14 bases between the two germline ends.

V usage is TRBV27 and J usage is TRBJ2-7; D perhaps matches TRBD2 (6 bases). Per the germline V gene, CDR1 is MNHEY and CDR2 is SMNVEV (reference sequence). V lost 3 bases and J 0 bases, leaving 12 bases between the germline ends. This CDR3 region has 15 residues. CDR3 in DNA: TGTGCCAGCAGTTTTAGCGGATCAAGCTCCTACGAGCAGTACTTC. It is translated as CASSFSGSSSYEQYF.

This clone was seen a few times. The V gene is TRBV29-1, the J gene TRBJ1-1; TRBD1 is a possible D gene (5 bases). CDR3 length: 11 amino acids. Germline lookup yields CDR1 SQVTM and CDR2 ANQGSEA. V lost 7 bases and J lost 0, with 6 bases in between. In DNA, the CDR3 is TGCAGCGCAGGGATGAACACTGAAGCTTTCTTT. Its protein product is CSAGMNTEAFF.

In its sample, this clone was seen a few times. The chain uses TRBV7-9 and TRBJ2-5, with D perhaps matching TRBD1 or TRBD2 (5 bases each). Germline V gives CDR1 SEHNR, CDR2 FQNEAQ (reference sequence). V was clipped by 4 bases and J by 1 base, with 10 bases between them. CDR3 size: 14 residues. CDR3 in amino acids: CASSSGAIQETQYF. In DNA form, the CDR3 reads TGTGCCAGCAGCTCCGGGGCCATCCAAGAGACCCAGTACTTC.

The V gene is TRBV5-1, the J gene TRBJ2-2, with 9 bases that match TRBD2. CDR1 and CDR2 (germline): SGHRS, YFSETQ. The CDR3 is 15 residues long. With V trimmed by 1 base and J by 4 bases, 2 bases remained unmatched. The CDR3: CASSLLAGSTGELFF. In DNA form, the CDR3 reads TGCGCCAGCAGCTTGCTAGCGGGAAGCACCGGGGAGCTGTTTTTT.

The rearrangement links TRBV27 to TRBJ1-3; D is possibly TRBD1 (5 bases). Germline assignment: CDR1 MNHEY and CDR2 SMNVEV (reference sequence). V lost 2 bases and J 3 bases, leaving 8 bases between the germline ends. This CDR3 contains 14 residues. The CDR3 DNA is TGTGCCAGCAGTTTACAGGGAAGTGGAAACACCATATATTTT. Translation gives CASSLQGSGNTIYF.

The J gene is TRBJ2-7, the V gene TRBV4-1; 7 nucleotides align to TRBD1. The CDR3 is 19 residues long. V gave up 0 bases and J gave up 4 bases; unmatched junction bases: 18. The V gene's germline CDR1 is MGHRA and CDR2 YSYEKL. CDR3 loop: CASSQDSEGGWRLTYEQYF. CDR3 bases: TGCGCCAGCAGCCAAGATTCCGAAGGGGGCTGGCGGTTGACATACGAGCAGTACTTC.

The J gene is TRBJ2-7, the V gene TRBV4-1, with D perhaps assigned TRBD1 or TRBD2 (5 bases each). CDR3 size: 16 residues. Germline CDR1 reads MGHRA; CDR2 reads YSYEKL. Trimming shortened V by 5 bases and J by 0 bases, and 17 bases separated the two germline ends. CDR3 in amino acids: CASSVETGRSSYEQYF. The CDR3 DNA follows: TGCGCCAGCAGCGTCGAAACGGGACGGAGCTCCTACGAGCAGTACTTC.

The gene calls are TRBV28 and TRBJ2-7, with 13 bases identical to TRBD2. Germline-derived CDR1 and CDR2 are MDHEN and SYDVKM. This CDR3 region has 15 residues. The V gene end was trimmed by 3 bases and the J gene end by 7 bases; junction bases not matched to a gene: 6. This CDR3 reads CASSFGLAGEFEQYF. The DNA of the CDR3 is TGTGCCAGCAGTTTTGGACTAGCGGGAGAATTTGAGCAGTACTTC.

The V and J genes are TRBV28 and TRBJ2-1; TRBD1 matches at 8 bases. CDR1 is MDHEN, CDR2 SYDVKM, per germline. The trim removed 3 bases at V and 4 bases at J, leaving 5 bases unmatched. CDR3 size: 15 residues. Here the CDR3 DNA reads TGTGCCAGCAGTTTGGGACAGGAGGAATACAATGAGCAGTTCTTC. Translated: CASSLGQEEYNEQFF.

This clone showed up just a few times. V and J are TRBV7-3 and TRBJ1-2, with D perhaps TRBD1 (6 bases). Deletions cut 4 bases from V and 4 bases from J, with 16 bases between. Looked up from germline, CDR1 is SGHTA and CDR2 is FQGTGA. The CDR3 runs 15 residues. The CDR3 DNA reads TGTGCCAGCAGCTCTAGTTCGGACAGCCTCTATGGCTACACCTTC. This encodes CASSSSSDSLYGYTF. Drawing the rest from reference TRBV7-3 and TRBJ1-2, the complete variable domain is GAGVSQTPSNKVTEKGKYVELRCDPISGHTALYWYRQSLGQGPEFLIYFQGTGAADDSGLPNDRFFAVRPEGSVSTLKIQRTERGDSAVYLCASSSSSDSLYGYTFGSGTRLTVV.

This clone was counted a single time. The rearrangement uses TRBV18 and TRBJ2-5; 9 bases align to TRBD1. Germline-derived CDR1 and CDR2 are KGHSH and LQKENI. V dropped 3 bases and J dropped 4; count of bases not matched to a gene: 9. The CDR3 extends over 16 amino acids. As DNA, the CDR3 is TGTGCCAGCTCACCCCCCCTGGGGACAGGGCCAGAGACCCAGTACTTC. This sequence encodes CASSPPLGTGPETQYF.

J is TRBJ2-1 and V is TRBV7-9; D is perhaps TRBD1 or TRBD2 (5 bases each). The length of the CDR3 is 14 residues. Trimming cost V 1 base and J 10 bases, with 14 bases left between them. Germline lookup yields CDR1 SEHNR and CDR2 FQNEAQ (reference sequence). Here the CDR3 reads CASSLEYRGSEQFF. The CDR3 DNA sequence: TGTGCCAGCAGCTTAGAATATCGGGGCAGCGAGCAGTTCTTC.